This T cell receptor (beta chain) was retrieved from a study of regulatory and conventional T cells in RAG deficiency. CDR1 and CDR2 (germline): SGHVS, FQNEAQ. This CDR3 has 15 residues. Repertoires were generated with immunoSEQ multiplex PCR, while TCRdb's copy carries only in-frame clones and drops some. Of over 7,000 clones listed, 91% are singletons. The sorted regulatory T cells were CD4+, CD25-high and CD127-low, with genomic DNA sequenced. Remarks on this clone: The antigen is undetermined. The germline gene is not matched at one end of the junction; a read error may be the cause. In the same sample, other DNA sequences code for this CDR3.

Study results and caveats: In Omenn syndrome, Treg and Tconv repertoires overlapped >80%. Omenn syndrome and CID/AS patients had roughly 100-fold fewer unique Treg TCR beta sequences, versus around 10-fold elsewhere.

The sample was also linked to a second study, of regulatory T cells. From that second work: The primer mix had 52 TRBV and 13 TRBJ primers. Patient repertoires had restricted TRB V-J pairs and skewed V and J usage, most in Tregs.

The chain has TRBV7-8 and TRBJ2-3; 12 bases fit TRBD2. Sequenced material: CD127- CD25+ CD4+ Tregs sorted from blood. The sequence derives from a human donor in good health. This CDR3 is CASSSGLAGPDTQYF. The CDR3 bases are TGTGCCAGTAGCTCCGGACTAGCGGGACCAGATACGCAGTATTTT.